This T cell receptor beta chain was obtained from a study of shared clonotypes between healthy human individuals (dated by TCRdb to about 2020). Looking at the study overall: The cohort included a few men and two women between 18 and 49 years of age. To estimate repertoire size and how much clonotype sharing occurs between individuals, the study deeply sequenced the blood TCR repertoires of roughly 5 healthy adults. Each donor's leukapheresis produced roughly between roughly 0.85 and 10 billion PBMCs. To increase sequencing depth and limit assay-specific biases, different laboratories used diverse techniques to prepare libraries and sequence TCR repertoires. For each donor, three plates each were used for CD4 naive and CD4 memory, two plates were used for CD8 naive, and one plate was used for CD8 memory. What the authors observed across the whole study: Because the study included only a small number of donors, the genetic and exposure-history diversity represented was limited. Across a handful of donors, approximately 5% of naive CD4, around 3.5% of naive CD8, 2% to 2.5% of memory CD4, and about 0.44% of memory CD8 clonotypes were shared. Sampling was restricted to blood, and TCR repertoires in tissues likely differ from the TCR repertoires found in blood. Based on pairwise subsampling, the degree of clonotype sharing among donors was expected to be affected by sequencing depth. Rarefaction of sorted-subset datasets indicated incomplete sequencing despite the large sequencing depth. Compared with non-shared clonotypes, clonotypes shared by all four sorted-subset donors had higher generation probabilities. Larger estimated clonotype richness was generally found for naive subsets than for memory subsets.

V loses 4 bases of germline sequence and J loses 6 bases, and the interval between the two ends is 13 bases. CDR1 and CDR2 are read off the germline V gene as LGHNA and YNFKEQ. The CDR3 goes from the cysteine to the phenylalanine over 13 residues. Kept here is only the CDR3 DNA, which spans 39 bases and is read in frame from base 1. Using the deep immunoSEQ assay, multiplex PCR amplified TCR CDR3 regions from genomic DNA. Extracted genomic DNA from each cell subset was distributed evenly across all wells of several immunoSEQ 96-well plates, and each plate was treated as a replicate. For sorted subsets, each replicate PCR was loaded with about 0.2 ug genomic DNA, equivalent to about 30,000 T cell genomes. Purified libraries were quantified with a Qubit 3.0 fluorometer, sized on a Bioanalyzer 2100, and re-quantified with the KAPA Library Quantification kit. Every immunoSEQ 96-well plate was sequenced on a dedicated single-read 150-cycle Illumina NextSeq 550 flow cell. The source study handled its data this way. Because the immunoSEQ output included only junctional sequences and no quality scores, the filtering could not be the same as the filtering used for full-length reads. Sequences were annotated with PyIR, a Python wrapper for IgBLAST v1.9, using IMGT germline references to assign V/J genes and CDR3. Reads were filtered out if the reads had weak V/J assignments (E-value above 1e-6), no CDR3, stop codons, out-of-frame junctions, or ambiguous translated residues. V3J clonotypes were defined by identical inferred V gene, J gene, and CDR3 amino acid sequence. To compute the percentage overlap between repertoires, the number of shared unique clonotypes was divided by the size of the smaller repertoire. Repertoire richness was assessed with RTK rarefaction, the Chao1 estimator, and Recon v2.1 estimates of unobserved clonotypes. Generation probabilities for all TCRbeta clonotypes obtained by the gDNA method from a handful of donors were computed using OLGA. Not all clones reach the TCRdb copy of this immuneACCESS table, which keeps in-frame sequences only. Checked studies attribute under half of the gap to unresolved V genes and leave the rest unexplained. Clonal size and the V and J genes are those of that table, whereas D and trimming came from the DNA. In this sample the table shows about 2.2 million clones, 93% of which occur a single time. Clones ranked in the top ten supply approximately 1.6% of the sample.

Notes on this clone: Its antigen is still unknown. No quality values exist for individual bases; no much larger clone is one base distant.

CD8 naive samples consisted of CD45RO-negative cells that were positively selected for CCR7, yielding a CD45RA+CCR7+ population without TemRA cells. Donors were healthy HIV-negative adults with no recently reported acute infections or vaccinations. Every donor was a Caucasian adult living in Nashville, Tennessee, USA. Blood was collected by leukapheresis, and PBMCs were isolated by Ficoll-Histopaque density gradient centrifugation and then cryopreserved in liquid nitrogen vapor phase. Analytical flow cytometry was used to check the purity and quantity of every magnetically sorted T cell population. Each sorted fraction had its genomic DNA isolated and then quantified by UV absorbance on a Nanodrop 2000c.

The chain is encoded by TRBV4-2 joined to TRBJ2-7, and the D gene may be TRBD1, 5 bases matching. The TCR originated in a young man in good health. Some clones in this sample may be carry-over from other donors' samples. The sample comprised naive CD8+ T cells from PBMCs. The intended sense of this specimen's cell subset or site label: CD45RA+CCR7+. The CDR3 is CASSRTSATEQYF. The DNA sequence is given as TGTGCCAGCAGCCGGACAAGTGCTACCGAGCAGTACTTC.